A single sample gave rise to the 25 T cell receptor beta chains below, sequenced in a study of cytomegalovirus exposure and HLA in healthy donors (dated by TCRdb to the late 2010s). Libraries were prepared through the immunoSEQ multiplex PCR assay. Sourced from immuneACCESS, this table was stored by TCRdb with only in-frame sequences that have V and J called. A share of the clones is absent; for the studies checked, an unresolved V gene accounts for under half, and the remainder has no known explanation. In this sample the table shows roughly 130,000 clones, 85% to 90% of which occur a single time. The leading ten clones occupy 6.2% of the sample. The sequencing sample was made of PBMCs. All receptors come from a woman in her 30s in good health and CMV-seropositive.

The rearrangement uses TRBV9 and TRBJ2-6, with D possibly being TRBD1 (6 bases). The CDR3 has 17 amino acids. V lost 2 bases, J lost 2 bases, and 14 bases lay in between. Germline V gene sequence: CDR1 SGDLS, CDR2 YYNGEE. The CDR3 nucleotides are TGTGCCAGCAGCGTCTTCGAGGACAGAGCTGGGGCCAACGTCCTGACTTTC. Translated: CASSVFEDRAGANVLTF.

The chain uses TRBV6-5 and TRBJ2-7, with a weak D call TRBD2 (6 bases). Germline loops: CDR1 MNHEY, CDR2 SVGAGI. CDR3 length equals 14 residues. The V end lost 5 bases, the J end lost 5 bases, and 16 bases lay between the germline ends. The CDR3 nucleotides are TGTGCCAGCAGTCAACGGGAGTTGATAGACGAGCAGTACTTC. Residues: CASSQRELIDEQYF.

This rearrangement joins TRBV28 to TRBJ2-1; unclear D gene. Germline V gives CDR1 MDHEN, CDR2 SYDVKM. Trimming took off 2 bases at V and 7 bases at J, with 15 bases between the two ends. The CDR3 has 15 residues. The CDR3 spells CASSLTPRAWNEQFF. The CDR3 DNA reads TGTGCCAGCAGTTTAACCCCCCGAGCATGGAATGAGCAGTTCTTC.

V is TRBV5-1 and J is TRBJ2-5; D gene unclear. Germline CDR1 reads SGHRS; CDR2 reads YFSETQ. CDR3 length: 12 residues. Deletions cut 2 bases from V and 4 bases from J, with 6 bases between. DNA of the CDR3: TGCGCCAGCAGCTTCTCTAGAGAGACCCAGTACTTC. Translated: CASSFSRETQYF. Combining the CDR3 with reference TRBV5-1 and TRBJ2-5 gives the whole variable domain KAGVTQTPRYLIKTRGQQVTLSCSPISGHRSVSWYQQTPGQGLQFLFEYFSETQRNKGNFPGRFSGRQFSNSRSEMNVSTLELGDSALYLCASSFSRETQYFGPGTRLLVL.

This chain uses TRBV28 with TRBJ1-2, with D perhaps matching TRBD1 (5 bases). Deletions cut 5 bases from V and 6 bases from J, with 13 bases between. CDR3 length equals 13 residues. CDR1 and CDR2 from the germline V gene are MDHEN and SYDVKM. CDR3 amino acids: CASSPAGVNGYTF. The DNA for the CDR3 is TGTGCCAGCAGTCCCGCGGGGGTAAATGGCTACACCTTC.

The J gene is TRBJ1-2, the V gene TRBV27; 10 bases agree with TRBD1. V dropped 5 bases and J dropped 4; count of bases not matched to a gene: 7. Germline V gives CDR1 MNHEY, CDR2 SMNVEV (reference sequence). The CDR3 is 15 amino acids. CDR3: CASSQGQGILYGYTF. The CDR3 region has the DNA TGTGCCAGCAGTCAGGGACAGGGGATCCTCTATGGCTACACCTTC.

The chain couples TRBV11-2 to TRBJ1-6; 7 positions match TRBD1. CDR1 SGHAT and CDR2 FQNNGV come from the germline V gene. CDR3 length: 15 amino acids. V shed 5 bases, J shed 6 bases, and the junction held 7 bases outside the gene matches. The CDR3 DNA reads TGTGCCAGCAGCCAGGGGGGACAAACTAATTCACCCCTCCACTTT. Protein sequence: CASSQGGQTNSPLHF.

The J gene is TRBJ2-1, the V gene TRBV9; 10 bases match TRBD2. The ends lost 4 bases at V and 3 bases at J; junction bases unmatched: 7. Per germline, CDR1 SGDLS and CDR2 YYNGEE. The length of the CDR3 is 16 residues. The CDR3 spells CASSNGLAVNYNEQFF. CDR3 bases: TGTGCCAGCAGCAATGGACTAGCGGTGAACTACAATGAGCAGTTCTTC.

The rearrangement links TRBV28 to TRBJ1-5; 9 positions match TRBD1. The CDR3 length is 14 residues. The V segment lost 4 bases and the J segment 6 bases; nucleotides outside the gene matches: 4. From germline, CDR1 is MDHEN and CDR2 SYDVKM. The CDR3 DNA sequence: TGTGCCAGCAGTTCGGGACAGGGAGGTCAGCCCCAGCATTTT. It translates to CASSSGQGGQPQHF.

The chain is built from TRBV6-5 and TRBJ1-5, with unresolved D. Per germline, CDR1 MNHEY and CDR2 SVGAGI. The CDR3 extends over 14 amino acids. With 2 bases removed from V and 6 bases from J, the gap between germline ends came to 11 bases. CDR3 sequence reads: CASSYNGVSQPQHF. DNA of the CDR3: TGTGCCAGCAGTTACAACGGGGTAAGTCAGCCCCAGCATTTT.

V gene TRBV19 combines with J gene TRBJ2-1, with 15 bases lining up with TRBD2. The germline V gene encodes CDR1 LNHDA and CDR2 SQIVND (reference sequence). The CDR3 totals 14 residues. V was clipped by 6 bases and J by 12 bases; unmatched bases: 6. This CDR3 reads CASRGLAGGRTQFF. Written as DNA, the CDR3 is TGTGCCAGTAGGGGACTAGCGGGGGGTCGGACGCAGTTCTTC.

The chain uses TRBV28 and TRBJ2-7; 16 bases match TRBD2. V lost 4 bases to trimming and J lost 5 bases; unmatched junction nucleotides: 8. CDR3 length equals 17 residues. CDR1 is MDHEN and CDR2 is SYDVKM in the germline V gene. CDR3 residues: CASSSGLAGGPSHEQYF. In nucleotides, the CDR3 is TGTGCCAGCAGTTCGGGACTAGCGGGAGGGCCTTCCCACGAGCAGTACTTC.

The chain links TRBV4-1 to TRBJ2-3; 9 bases are a match to TRBD2. Germline loops: CDR1 MGHRA, CDR2 YSYEKL. V lost 0 bases and J lost 2; bases outside the gene matches: 6. This CDR3 contains 17 residues. CDR3 in DNA: TGCGCCAGCAGCCAAGACGGGGCGGGGGGGCCCACAGATACGCAGTATTTT. Protein sequence: CASSQDGAGGPTDTQYF.

The chain couples TRBV28 to TRBJ1-3, with D hard to call. CDR1 and CDR2 from the germline V gene are MDHEN and SYDVKM. Trimming pared 5 bases from V and 0 bases from J, leaving 11 bases between. CDR3 length: 15 amino acids. The CDR3 bases are TGTGCCAGCAGTCCCCAGTTCCGCTCTGGAAACACCATATATTTT. This gives the protein CASSPQFRSGNTIYF.

V and J are TRBV9 and TRBJ2-1; 10 bases agree with TRBD2. This CDR3 contains 17 residues. Germline CDR1 is SGDLS and CDR2 is YYNGEE. The ends lost 3 bases at V and 1 base at J; junction bases unmatched: 7. The chain's CDR3 is CASSGRGGLASYNEQFF. CDR3 sequence (DNA): TGTGCCAGCAGCGGAAGGGGGGGACTAGCGTCCTACAATGAGCAGTTCTTC.

The chain uses TRBV7-8 and TRBJ1-1; 7 nucleotides align to TRBD1. V was pared by 5 bases and J by 0 bases, with 6 bases of the junction left unmatched. The CDR3 totals 15 residues. In germline, CDR1 is SGHVS, CDR2 FQNEAQ. CDR3 sequence: CASSKSGQLNTEAFF. CDR3 bases: TGTGCCAGCAGCAAATCGGGACAGTTGAACACTGAAGCTTTCTTT.

The CDR3 DNA is TGTGCCAGCAGTCCCCGGGACAGGGGCAATCAGCCCCAGCATTTT. Translating gives CASSPRDRGNQPQHF. The rearrangement links TRBV28 to TRBJ1-5; 9 bases align to TRBD1. CDR3 size: 15 residues. V shed 5 bases, J shed 2 bases, and the junction held 4 bases outside the gene matches. CDR1 is MDHEN, CDR2 SYDVKM, per germline.

This chain links TRBV7-9 with TRBJ2-2; D gene ambiguous. The CDR3 sequence is 12 residues long. Trimming took 2 bases from V and 8 from J, leaving 6 bases between them. Per germline, CDR1 SEHNR and CDR2 FQNEAQ (reference sequence). As DNA, the CDR3 is TGTGCCAGCAGCTTAACCCGGGGGGAGCTGTTTTTT. It translates to CASSLTRGELFF.

The gene calls are TRBV7-6 and TRBJ2-1; possibly TRBD2 for D (5 bases). The CDR3 length is 17 residues. Germline V gives CDR1 SGHVS, CDR2 FNYEAQ. With 5 bases removed from V and 5 bases from J, the gap between germline ends came to 22 bases. The chain's CDR3 is CASSPRGQQIGNNEQFF. Here the CDR3 DNA reads TGTGCCAGCAGCCCCCGCGGGCAGCAGATCGGGAACAATGAGCAGTTCTTC.

The rearrangement uses TRBV4-2 and TRBJ2-1; possibly TRBD1 for D (5 bases). CDR1 and CDR2 from the germline V gene are LGHNA and YNFKEQ. Trimming took 0 bases from V and 4 from J, leaving 13 bases between them. This CDR3 has 16 residues. The CDR3 bases are TGTGCCAGCAGCCAAGAGTGGCAGGGTGGGTACAATGAGCAGTTCTTC. Its protein product is CASSQEWQGGYNEQFF.

The rearrangement joins TRBV2 to TRBJ1-2; the match to TRBD1 covers 7 bases. Germline CDR1 reads SNHLY; CDR2 reads FYNNEI. CDR3 length: 14 residues. J lost 2 bases, V lost 6 bases, and 6 bases had no gene match. The DNA of the CDR3 is TGTGCCAGCAGGGGACAGCAGGGGAACTATGGCTACACCTTC. This encodes CASRGQQGNYGYTF.

The chain couples TRBV5-6 to TRBJ2-5; D perhaps matches TRBD2 (6 bases). Trimming took off 3 bases at V and 4 bases at J, with 25 bases between the two ends. Germline CDR1 SGHDT, CDR2 YYEEEE. This CDR3 is 18 amino acids long. The CDR3 here is CASSSDLIWEDPGETQYF. CDR3 coding DNA: TGTGCCAGCAGCTCGGACTTAATATGGGAGGACCCTGGAGAGACCCAGTACTTC.

This clone showed up just once. This chain uses TRBV25-1 with TRBJ2-3, with 8 positions matching TRBD1. The CDR3 is 16 residues long. The trim removed 3 bases at V and 5 bases at J, leaving 10 bases unmatched. From germline, CDR1 is MGHDK and CDR2 SYGVNS. This CDR3 reads CASSEGGRGRLDTQYF. The CDR3 bases are TGTGCCAGCAGTGAGGGGGGCAGGGGGCGCTTAGATACGCAGTATTTT.

V usage is TRBV28 and J usage is TRBJ1-2, with D possibly TRBD1 on 5 matching bases. Germline CDR1 reads MDHEN; CDR2 reads SYDVKM. This CDR3 has 14 residues. V dropped 7 bases and J dropped 4 bases, with 16 bases sitting between them. The CDR3 region is CASTSGFWSYGYTF. The CDR3 region has the DNA TGTGCCAGCACCTCAGGGTTCTGGTCCTATGGCTACACCTTC.

With respect to this clone: A junction end diverges from the germline sequence, so it may reflect a read error. The V gene is TRBV2, the J gene TRBJ2-3; TRBD1 aligns across 9 bases. Germline values: CDR1 SNHLY, CDR2 FYNNEI. The CDR3 has 13 residues. CDR3 amino acids: CASQDRGTDTQYF. The DNA for the CDR3 is TGTGCCAGCCAGGACAGGGGCACCGATACGCAGTATTTT.